These 6 T cell receptor beta chains were all obtained from the same sample, sequenced in a study of blood T cell repertoires in COVID-19. Profiled with immunoSEQ multiplex PCR; TCRdb holds only in-frame clones, not every one. The sample has about 120,000 clones; about 87% are singletons. The material sequenced was peripheral blood. These TCRs come from a woman aged 45 to 65 with acute or convalescent COVID-19.

V is TRBV18 and J is TRBJ2-3; 12 nucleotides line up with TRBD1. Germline lookup yields CDR1 KGHSH and CDR2 LQKENI. The trim removed 3 bases at V and 6 bases at J, leaving 7 bases unmatched. The CDR3 runs to 16 residues. CDR3 residues: CASSPRDRGRGDTQYF. CDR3 DNA: TGTGCCAGCTCACCGCGGGACAGGGGGCGTGGGGATACGCAGTATTTT.

This sequence joins TRBV4-3 and TRBJ2-5; TRBD2 agrees at 8 bases. Germline values: CDR1 LGHNA, CDR2 YSLEER. The J segment lost 4 bases and the V segment lost 0 bases, leaving 7 bases of the junction unmatched. This CDR3 has 16 residues. CDR3 sequence: CASSQDGAGGPETQYF. CDR3 nucleotide sequence: TGCGCCAGCAGCCAAGATGGGGCGGGGGGTCCAGAGACCCAGTACTTC.

The chain joins TRBV6-6 to TRBJ1-2, with a possible D match to TRBD1 (6 bases). V lost 1 base and J lost 8, with 11 bases in between. Per the germline V gene, CDR1 is MNHNY and CDR2 is SVGAGI (reference sequence). CDR3 length: 13 residues. The CDR3 is CASSYLTGGGYTF. The CDR3 DNA sequence: TGTGCCAGCAGTTACTTGACAGGCGGAGGCTACACCTTC.

The rearrangement links TRBV5-1 to TRBJ1-1; 7 positions agree with TRBD1. Germline values: CDR1 SGHRS, CDR2 YFSETQ. The CDR3 spans 13 residues. J gave up 6 bases and V 0 bases, and 2 bases lay outside the gene matches. CDR3 region: CASSLGGGAEAFF. CDR3 in DNA: TGCGCCAGCAGCTTGGGAGGGGGCGCTGAAGCTTTCTTT.

This clone appeared once. This chain uses TRBV6-2 or TRBV6-3 with TRBJ2-7; TRBD2 is a possible D gene (6 bases). V was cut by 0 bases and J by 5 bases, with 14 bases left in between. The CDR3 extends over 15 amino acids. Germline V lookup: CDR1 MNHEY, CDR2 SVGEGT. Written as DNA, the CDR3 is TGTGCCAGCAGTTACTCGGGAGCGGGTGGCAACGAGCAGTACTTC. Translation gives CASSYSGAGGNEQYF.

The chain recombines TRBV27 with TRBJ2-2; maybe TRBD2 (6 bases). V lost 3 bases and J lost 6, with 17 bases in between. This CDR3 has 16 residues. Germline loops: CDR1 MNHEY, CDR2 SMNVEV (reference sequence). Here the CDR3 reads CASSFQGRERAGELFF. DNA for the CDR3: TGTGCCAGCAGTTTTCAGGGCAGGGAGCGGGCCGGGGAGCTGTTTTTT.